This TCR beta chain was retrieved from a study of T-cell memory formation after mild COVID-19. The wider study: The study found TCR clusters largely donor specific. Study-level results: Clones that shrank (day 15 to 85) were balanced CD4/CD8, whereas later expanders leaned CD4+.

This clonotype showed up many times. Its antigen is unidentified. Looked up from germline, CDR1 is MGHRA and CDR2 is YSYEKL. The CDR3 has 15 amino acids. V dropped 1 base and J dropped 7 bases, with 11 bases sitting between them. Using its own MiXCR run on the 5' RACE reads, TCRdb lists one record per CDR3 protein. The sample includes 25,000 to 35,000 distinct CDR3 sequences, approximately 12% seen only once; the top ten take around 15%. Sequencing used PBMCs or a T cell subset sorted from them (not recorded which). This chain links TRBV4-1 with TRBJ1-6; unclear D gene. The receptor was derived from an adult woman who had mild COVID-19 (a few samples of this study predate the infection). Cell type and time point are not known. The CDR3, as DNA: TGCGCCAGCAGCCAAGCTACGATTACGAATTCACCCCTCCACTTT. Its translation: CASSQATITNSPLHF.